This TCR beta chain is from a study of blood T cell repertoires in COVID-19. Across the whole study: PBMCs, B-cell-depleted T cells, or T cells were the source of the cDNA or gDNA that made up the material.

The protocol was immunoSEQ multiplex PCR, while the TCRdb copy is restricted to in-frame clones and leaves out a portion. The sample includes more than 250,000 clones, 80% to 90% of them seen just once. Per germline, CDR1 SEHNR and CDR2 FQNEAQ (reference sequence). This CDR3 contains 15 residues. The V segment lost 3 bases and the J segment 7 bases; nucleotides outside the gene matches: 6. The chain links TRBV7-9 to TRBJ1-6, with 7 bases that match TRBD1. Sequenced: peripheral blood. The sequence was collected from a man aged 50 to 60 with active or convalescent COVID-19. The CDR3 spells CASSLNGRGNSPLHF. The CDR3 DNA is TGTGCCAGCAGCTTGAATGGCAGGGGGAATTCACCCCTCCACTTT.